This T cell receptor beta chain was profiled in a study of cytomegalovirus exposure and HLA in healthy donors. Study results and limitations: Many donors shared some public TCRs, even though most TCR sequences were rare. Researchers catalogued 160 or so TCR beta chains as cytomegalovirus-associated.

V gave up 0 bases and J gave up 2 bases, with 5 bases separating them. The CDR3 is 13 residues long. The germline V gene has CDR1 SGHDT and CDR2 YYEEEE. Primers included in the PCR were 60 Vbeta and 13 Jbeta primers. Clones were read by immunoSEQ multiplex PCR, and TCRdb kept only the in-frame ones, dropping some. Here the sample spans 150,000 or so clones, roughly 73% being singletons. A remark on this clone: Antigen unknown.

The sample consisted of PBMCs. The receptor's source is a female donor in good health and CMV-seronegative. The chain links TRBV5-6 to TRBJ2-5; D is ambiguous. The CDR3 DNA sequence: TGTGCCAGCAGCTTGGATTTACAAGAGACCCAGTACTTC. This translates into CASSLDLQETQYF.